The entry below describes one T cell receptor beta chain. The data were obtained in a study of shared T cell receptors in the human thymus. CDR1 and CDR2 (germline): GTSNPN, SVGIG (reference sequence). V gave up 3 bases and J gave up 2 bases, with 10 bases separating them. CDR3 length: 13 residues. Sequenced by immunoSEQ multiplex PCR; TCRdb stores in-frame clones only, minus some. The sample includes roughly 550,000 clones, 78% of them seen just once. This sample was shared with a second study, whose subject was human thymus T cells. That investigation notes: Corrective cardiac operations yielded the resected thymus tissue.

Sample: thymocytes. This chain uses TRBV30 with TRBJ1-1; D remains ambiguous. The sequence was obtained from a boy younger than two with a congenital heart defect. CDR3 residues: CAWSAGSNTEAFF. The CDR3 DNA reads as TGTGCCTGGAGCGCGGGTAGTAACACTGAAGCTTTCTTT.